The next 29 T cell receptor beta chains were all read from a single sample in a study of T cell changes during pregnancy in multiple sclerosis. Some clones are missing from TCRdb's copy, which holds only in-frame ones; the method was immunoSEQ multiplex PCR. The sample has approximately 96,000 clones, roughly nine tenths seen once; the top ten hold approximately 2.4%. This specimen consisted of peripheral blood, obtained after pregnancy. The origin of the receptors is a female donor in good health, enrolled as a control in a pregnancy study.

This chain uses TRBV9 with TRBJ2-4; 11 nucleotides align to TRBD2. Trimming took 4 bases from V and 0 from J; bases not matched to a gene: 3. Per germline, CDR1 SGDLS and CDR2 YYNGEE. This CDR3 is 16 amino acids long. The CDR3, as DNA: TGTGCCAGCAGCCTGGGACTAGCGGAAGCCAAAAACATTCAGTACTTC. It encodes CASSLGLAEAKNIQYF.

This chain uses TRBV19 with TRBJ2-1; TRBD2 matches at 8 bases. Germline values: CDR1 LNHDA, CDR2 SQIVND (reference sequence). There are 15 residues in the CDR3. V lost 3 bases to trimming and J lost 8 bases; unmatched junction nucleotides: 9. The CDR3 nucleotides are TGTGCCAGTAGTATTTCCGGACTAGCCTCCCATGAGCAGTTCTTC. It specifies CASSISGLASHEQFF.

This clone came up a few times. This chain joins TRBV27 and TRBJ2-5; possibly TRBD2 for D (6 bases). With 5 bases removed from V and 5 bases from J, the gap between germline ends came to 21 bases. CDR3 length: 16 amino acids. Germline values: CDR1 MNHEY, CDR2 SMNVEV (reference sequence). The CDR3: CASSPTPGSGEETQYF. The CDR3 nucleotides read TGTGCCAGCAGTCCGACCCCCGGGTCGGGGGAGGAGACCCAGTACTTC.

This chain uses TRBV5-6 with TRBJ2-3, with a possible D match to TRBD2 (7 bases). Per germline, CDR1 SGHDT and CDR2 YYEEEE. Trimming cost V 0 bases and J 1 base, with 9 bases left between them. The length of the CDR3 is 15 residues. The CDR3 spells CASSLEGGGTDTQYF. The DNA for the CDR3 is TGTGCCAGCAGCTTGGAAGGGGGGGGCACAGATACGCAGTATTTT.

This clone has just one count. This chain joins TRBV19 and TRBJ2-3; weak D call: TRBD2 (6 bases). CDR1 and CDR2 from the germline V gene are LNHDA and SQIVND (reference sequence). V was trimmed by 3 bases and J by 0 bases, leaving 13 bases between them. The CDR3 spans 16 residues. The CDR3 here is CASSIWWDFSTDTQYF. Here the CDR3 DNA reads TGTGCCAGTAGTATTTGGTGGGACTTTAGCACAGATACGCAGTATTTT.

This clone came up once. The V call is TRBV6-5, the J call TRBJ2-3; D is unresolved. CDR1 and CDR2 from the germline V gene are MNHEY and SVGAGI. CDR3 length: 13 amino acids. V was cut by 6 bases and J by 6 bases, with 13 bases left in between. CDR3 sequence: CASSRYPADTQYF. The DNA for the CDR3 is TGTGCCAGCAGCCGATACCCAGCGGATACGCAGTATTTT.

The J gene is TRBJ2-3, the V gene TRBV7-9; 9 bases match TRBD2. The CDR3 covers 17 residues. In germline, CDR1 is SEHNR, CDR2 FQNEAQ (reference sequence). V shed 7 bases, J shed 4 bases, and the junction held 15 bases outside the gene matches. Here the CDR3 reads CASTRGGGDYYSDTQYF. CDR3 sequence (DNA): TGTGCCAGCACCCGGGGCGGGGGGGATTATTACTCAGATACGCAGTATTTT.

The chain carries TRBV7-2 and TRBJ2-1, with TRBD2 matching 10 bases. J lost 10 bases, V lost 1 base, and 7 bases had no gene match. CDR3 length: 15 amino acids. Germline CDR1 and CDR2: SGHTA and FQGNSA. The CDR3 sequence is CASSLVASGSGEQFF. The CDR3 nucleotides read TGTGCCAGCAGCTTAGTGGCTAGCGGGAGTGGCGAGCAGTTCTTC.

This chain uses TRBV7-2 with TRBJ2-1; TRBD1 aligns across 9 bases. CDR1 and CDR2 from the germline V gene are SGHTA and FQGNSA. V shed 4 bases, J shed 2 bases, and the junction held 6 bases outside the gene matches. CDR3 size: 16 residues. This chain's CDR3 is CASSSSGQGAYNEQFF. Written as DNA, the CDR3 is TGTGCCAGCAGCTCCTCGGGACAGGGAGCCTACAATGAGCAGTTCTTC.

The genes are TRBV20-1 and TRBJ2-4; D call uncertain. This CDR3 contains 11 residues. V dropped 6 bases and J dropped 4 bases, with 7 bases sitting between them. Germline V gene data show CDR1 as DFQATT and CDR2 as SNEGSKA (reference sequence). The CDR3 coding sequence is TGCAGTGCCTCTGAGAAAAACATTCAGTACTTC. Its translation: CSASEKNIQYF.

V and J are TRBV9 and TRBJ2-1, with D perhaps TRBD2 (5 bases). V shed 4 bases and J shed 8 bases, with 16 bases lying between them. The CDR3 runs 14 residues. The germline V gene encodes CDR1 SGDLS and CDR2 YYNGEE. The CDR3 loop reads CASSPRTVDHEQFF. Written as DNA, the CDR3 is TGTGCCAGCAGCCCCCGGACTGTTGACCATGAGCAGTTCTTC.

V usage is TRBV14 and J usage is TRBJ2-1; D might be TRBD2 (5 bases). This CDR3 region has 14 residues. V lost 4 bases to trimming and J lost 5 bases, with 12 bases between them. CDR1 is SGHDN, CDR2 FVKESK, per germline. For the CDR3, the DNA is TGTGCCAGCAGCCTCGGACTGGAGGACAATGAGCAGTTCTTC. Amino acids: CASSLGLEDNEQFF.

The rearrangement uses TRBV7-9 and TRBJ2-2, with D possibly being TRBD2 (5 bases). Germline V CDR1 and CDR2: SEHNR, FQNEAQ (reference sequence). Trimming took 5 bases from V and 3 from J, leaving 10 bases between them. CDR3 size: 14 residues. CDR3: CASSRTSDTGELFF. Written as DNA, the CDR3 is TGTGCCAGCAGCCGGACTTCCGACACCGGGGAGCTGTTTTTT.

The chain employs TRBV5-6 and TRBJ2-3; D might be TRBD2 (5 bases). The CDR3 extends over 15 amino acids. In germline, CDR1 is SGHDT, CDR2 YYEEEE. V lost 2 bases, J lost 10 bases, and 20 bases lay in between. This CDR3 reads CASSFTGLNPRAQYF. The CDR3, as DNA: TGTGCCAGCAGCTTTACCGGACTCAACCCTCGGGCGCAGTATTTT.

The chain employs TRBV4-2 and TRBJ1-5, with D unclear. Germline lookup yields CDR1 LGHNA and CDR2 YNFKEQ. Trimming cost V 0 bases and J 4 bases, with 10 bases left between them. CDR3 length: 15 residues. The DNA for the CDR3 is TGTGCCAGCAGCCAAGAGGCACAGAATAATCAGCCCCAGCATTTT. Amino acid sequence: CASSQEAQNNQPQHF.

The rearrangement uses TRBV7-8 and TRBJ1-2; D is unclear. The V and J ends lost 0 bases and 6 bases respectively, with 8 bases between them. The CDR3 runs to 13 residues. Germline values: CDR1 SGHVS, CDR2 FQNEAQ. CDR3 DNA sequence: TGTGCCAGCAGCTTAGCCCCCCCGGATGGCTACACCTTC. Protein product: CASSLAPPDGYTF. The full variable domain, rest sourced from reference TRBV7-8 and TRBJ1-2, is GAGVSQSPRYKVAKRGQDVALRCDPISGHVSLFWYQQALGQGPEFLTYFQNEAQLDKSGLPSDRFFAERPEGSVSTLKIQRTQQEDSAVYLCASSLAPPDGYTFGSGTRLTVV.

This clone has a single count. CDR3 DNA sequence: TGTGCCAGCAGCTTAGGAACATCGGGGGGAGGGTGGTACAATGAGCAGTTCTTC. Translation gives CASSLGTSGGGWYNEQFF. The V and J genes are TRBV11-3 and TRBJ2-1; TRBD2 matches 7 bases. Germline V lookup: CDR1 SGHNT, CDR2 YENEEA. After removal of 1 base from V and 4 bases from J, the junction contained 13 bases not matched to a gene. The CDR3 covers 18 residues.

A remark on this clone: The junction does not match germline at one end; this may be a read error. CDR3 nucleotide sequence: TGTGCTAGCAGCCGCGAGGCTAACACAGATACGCAGTATTTT. It encodes CASSREANTDTQYF. The V call is TRBV7-7, the J call TRBJ2-3; no clear D gene. Looked up from germline, CDR1 is SSHAT and CDR2 is FNYEAQ (reference sequence). CDR3 length: 14 amino acids.

The chain employs TRBV4-1 and TRBJ1-4, with TRBD1 as a possible D gene (5 bases). V dropped 0 bases and J dropped 7 bases, with 15 bases sitting between them. The CDR3 extends over 16 amino acids. The germline V gene encodes CDR1 MGHRA and CDR2 YSYEKL. The chain's CDR3 is CASSQDRGRRGEKLFF. In nucleotides, the CDR3 is TGCGCCAGCAGCCAAGATAGGGGCAGGAGGGGTGAAAAACTGTTTTTT.

The V and J genes are TRBV5-4 and TRBJ2-7; tentatively, D is TRBD2 (6 bases). The V end lost 1 base, the J end lost 0 bases, and 11 bases lay between the germline ends. This CDR3 comprises 15 residues. CDR1 is SGHNT and CDR2 is YYREEE in the germline V gene (reference sequence). The CDR3 here is CASSLSSGLSYEQYF. Written as DNA, the CDR3 is TGTGCCAGCAGCTTGTCCAGCGGGCTCTCCTACGAGCAGTACTTC.

The count of this clone is one. The chain uses TRBV29-1 and TRBJ2-5; 12 positions agree with TRBD1. The CDR3 covers 16 residues. With 5 bases clipped from V and 4 bases from J, the junction kept 11 bases outside the gene matches. CDR1 and CDR2 from the germline V gene are SQVTM and ANQGSEA. The CDR3 sequence is CSVKSPGTGGRETQYF. The CDR3 nucleotides read TGCAGCGTTAAGAGCCCCGGGACAGGGGGCCGAGAGACCCAGTACTTC.

This clone was seen just once. J is TRBJ2-1 and V is TRBV29-1; D is perhaps TRBD2 (6 bases). Germline V lookup: CDR1 SQVTM, CDR2 ANQGSEA. This CDR3 contains 11 residues. V lost 6 bases to trimming and J lost 9 bases, with 12 bases between them. The CDR3 DNA follows: TGCAGCGTCCGACTAGTCGGTGAGCAGTTCTTC. It encodes CSVRLVGEQFF.

The V call is TRBV6-6, the J call TRBJ2-1, with 11 bases that match TRBD2. Germline CDR1 MNHNY, CDR2 SVGAGI (reference sequence). V was pared by 2 bases and J by 5 bases, with 5 bases of the junction left unmatched. CDR3 size: 16 residues. As DNA, the CDR3 is TGTGCCAGCAGTTACACCGTGACTAGCGGGGACAATGAGCAGTTCTTC. Amino acid sequence: CASSYTVTSGDNEQFF.

The chain uses TRBV19 and TRBJ2-3, with D possibly matching TRBD2 (6 bases). This CDR3 has 14 amino acids. The V end lost 4 bases, the J end lost 2 bases, and 10 bases lay between the germline ends. Germline CDR1 is LNHDA and CDR2 is SQIVND (reference sequence). Here the CDR3 DNA reads TGTGCCAGTAGTACCGGGGGTTACACAGATACGCAGTATTTT. It specifies CASSTGGYTDTQYF.

The chain recombines TRBV27 with TRBJ2-1; 10 nucleotides match TRBD1. The germline V gene has CDR1 MNHEY and CDR2 SMNVEV (reference sequence). The CDR3 runs to 13 residues. The junction had 3 bases not matched to a gene; V was cut back by 4 bases and J by 9 bases. The CDR3 coding sequence is TGTGCCAGCAGTTCGGGACAGGGGTCTGAGCAGTTCTTC. Its translation is CASSSGQGSEQFF.

This chain links TRBV7-2 with TRBJ1-4, with D tentatively TRBD1 (5 bases). The V end lost 0 bases, the J end lost 5 bases, and 7 bases lay between the germline ends. CDR3 length equals 14 residues. The germline CDR1 and CDR2 sequences are SGHTA and FQGNSA. The CDR3 region is CASSLAGGNEKLFF. The CDR3 coding sequence is TGTGCCAGCAGCTTAGCGGGGGGAAATGAAAAACTGTTTTTT.

V gene TRBV10-2 combines with J gene TRBJ2-4, with TRBD2 matching over 8 bases. V was clipped by 2 bases and J by 0 bases; unmatched bases: 12. Per germline, CDR1 WSHSY and CDR2 SAAADI. This CDR3 contains 19 residues. The CDR3 is CASSEPTSGPTIAKNIQYF. The CDR3 DNA is TGCGCCAGCAGTGAGCCTACTAGCGGCCCGACTATAGCCAAAAACATTCAGTACTTC.

This sequence joins TRBV25-1 and TRBJ2-7; TRBD2 matches 8 bases. V shed 3 bases and J 6 bases; nucleotides not matched to a gene: 13. CDR1 and CDR2 from the germline V gene are MGHDK and SYGVNS. The CDR3 loop spans 16 amino acids. This chain's CDR3 is CASSDPQAGATSEQYF. The CDR3 nucleotides read TGTGCCAGCAGTGACCCACAAGCGGGAGCCACTAGCGAGCAGTACTTC.

This clone was observed a handful of times. The chain links TRBV18 to TRBJ2-6, with D hard to call. Trimming took off 3 bases at V and 4 bases at J, with 19 bases between the two ends. CDR3 length equals 18 residues. Germline V gives CDR1 KGHSH, CDR2 LQKENI. The CDR3 region is CASSPSVLGPGGANVLTF. As DNA, the CDR3 is TGTGCCAGCTCACCGAGCGTACTTGGCCCTGGAGGGGCCAACGTCCTGACTTTC.